Sequencing of this T cell receptor (beta chain) was carried out in a study of blood T cell repertoires in COVID-19. Study at large: PBMCs, B-cell-depleted T cells, or T cells were the source of the cDNA or gDNA that made up the material.

Per the authors' pipeline: Estimation of nucleated cell counts was performed using reference gene primer amplification. Sequencing used immunoSEQ multiplex PCR; TCRdb keeps in-frame clones, though not all of them. V and J calls and clone size are copied from that table; D and trimming were computed from the DNA. This repertoire shows about 220,000 clones, 88% found once; its top ten account for about 2.4%. The CDR3 has 13 residues. The V segment lost 9 bases and the J segment 8 bases; nucleotides outside the gene matches: 8. Looked up from germline, CDR1 is SGHDT and CDR2 is YYEEEE. In assigning cohorts, the study relied on participant-reported clinical history.

V usage is TRBV5-6 and J usage is TRBJ1-4; TRBD1 matches at 9 bases. The receptor was isolated from a woman in her twenties or thirties who had recovered from COVID-19. The sequenced material came from PBMCs or T cells enriched from blood (not recorded which). As DNA, the CDR3 is TGTGCCACCAACAGGGGGCTTAAGGAAAAACTGTTTTTT. Residues: CATNRGLKEKLFF.